This T cell receptor beta chain was found in a study of blood T cells in healthy people across ages. After removal of 4 bases from V and 0 bases from J, the junction contained 8 bases not matched to a gene. Germline-derived CDR1 and CDR2 are SNHLY and FYNNEI. The CDR3 runs 18 residues. Combining a sample-barcoded 5' primer with a J-beta primer mix, a second PCR ran for roughly 7 to 12 cycles. TCRdb recomputed calls from the 5' RACE reads with MiXCR, one row per CDR3 protein. This sample has 2 million or so distinct CDR3 sequences; roughly 50% occur once, and the top ten carry 2.1%. Sequencing was performed on blood. This chain joins TRBV2 and TRBJ2-5, with 13 positions matching TRBD2. The clonotype comes from a woman between 40 and 50 years old in good health. CDR3 bases: TGTGCCAGCAGTGCACTAGCGGGGGGGGAGACCTACCAAGAGACCCAGTACTTC. Encoded protein: CASSALAGGETYQETQYF.